This T cell receptor beta chain was documented in a study of Ad26.COV2.S vaccination and SARS-CoV-2 variants. There are 13 residues in the CDR3. The germline V gene encodes CDR1 MNHEY and CDR2 SMNVEV (reference sequence). V was shortened by 3 bases and J by 7 bases, with 12 bases between the two germline ends. Overall study results and limits: Measurement of non-spike TCR breadth gave similar results in vaccine and placebo recipients.

Data came from immunoSEQ multiplex PCR; TCRdb stores just in-frame clones and leaves some out. Found here are 320,000 or so clones, 85% to 90% of them singletons; the top ten hold about 5%. With respect to this clone: Its matching antigen is unknown.

Treatment given: roughly 18 received Ad26.COV2.S at low or high dose, single or two shots; about 5 received placebo; per-sample allocation not given. Sample collection was performed on day 63 after the first vaccine or placebo injection. The individual, an adult aged 18-55 years, was a donor in Boston. The sample here was peripheral blood, taken in a trial of Ad26.COV2.S vaccine versus placebo. This clonotype was sampled from a person aged 18-60 years who received the Ad26.COV2.S COVID-19 vaccine or a placebo. The chain joins TRBV27 to TRBJ1-2; possibly TRBD1 for D (6 bases). This CDR3 reads CASSLFAGAGYTF. Written as DNA, the CDR3 is TGTGCCAGCAGTTTGTTTGCAGGGGCTGGCTACACCTTC.